These 2 T cell receptor beta chains were all obtained from the same sample, sequenced in a study of cytomegalovirus exposure and HLA in healthy donors. PCR used 60 Vbeta primers and 13 Jbeta primers. Produced via immunoSEQ multiplex PCR; TCRdb's table is partial and in-frame only. The sample includes about 100,000 clones, over 75% of them seen just once. The sequenced sample was PBMCs. The receptors were sampled from a man between 25 and 39 years old in good health and CMV-seronegative.

This sequence joins TRBV2 and TRBJ2-4; D not resolved. The CDR3 is 14 residues long. Germline-derived CDR1 and CDR2 are SNHLY and FYNNEI. The V and J ends lost 2 bases and 2 bases respectively, with 7 bases between them. CDR3 bases: TGTGCCAGCAGTGAATCGGGTCCCAAAAACATTCAGTACTTC. Amino acid sequence: CASSESGPKNIQYF.

V and J are TRBV2 and TRBJ2-6, with D perhaps TRBD2 (5 bases). Germline V gene data show CDR1 as SNHLY and CDR2 as FYNNEI. This CDR3 is 12 amino acids long. The V end was cut by 7 bases, the J end by 10 bases, with 11 bases between. The CDR3 DNA sequence: TGTGCCAGCAATCGGGGATCAAACGTCCTGACTTTC. Protein product: CASNRGSNVLTF.